The 2 T cell receptor beta chains below all came from one sample that was sequenced in a study of blood T cell repertoires in COVID-19 (dated by TCRdb to the early 2020s). The library was obtained by the immunoSEQ multiplex PCR assay. The source is immuneACCESS, and TCRdb retained only in-frame sequences with V and J called. Part of the clones is not carried over; for the studies checked, unresolved V genes explain less than half of this, and the remainder is unexplained. In all, the sample holds some 110,000 clones, and 70% to 90% of those were seen once. Of the sample, more than 4.5% falls within the top ten clones. The sequenced material came from peripheral blood. Receptors were obtained from a human donor in a cohort sampled during active COVID-19.

This clone was detected only a few times. This sequence joins TRBV27 and TRBJ1-1; D gene unclear. The length of the CDR3 is 13 residues. Between the trimmed V and J ends, which lost 5 bases and 3 bases, there was a span of 10 bases. The V gene's germline CDR1 is MNHEY and CDR2 SMNVEV (reference sequence). The DNA for the CDR3 is TGTGCCAGCAGTCGAGGTCTGGACACTGAAGCTTTCTTT. It encodes CASSRGLDTEAFF.

V is TRBV27 and J is TRBJ2-2; D is possibly TRBD2 (6 bases). Germline V gene data show CDR1 as MNHEY and CDR2 as SMNVEV (reference sequence). The CDR3 has 14 amino acids. The V and J ends lost 4 bases and 5 bases respectively, with 11 bases between them. CDR3 region: CASSSELATGELFF. In DNA form, the CDR3 reads TGTGCCAGCAGTTCGGAGCTAGCGACCGGGGAGCTGTTTTTT.